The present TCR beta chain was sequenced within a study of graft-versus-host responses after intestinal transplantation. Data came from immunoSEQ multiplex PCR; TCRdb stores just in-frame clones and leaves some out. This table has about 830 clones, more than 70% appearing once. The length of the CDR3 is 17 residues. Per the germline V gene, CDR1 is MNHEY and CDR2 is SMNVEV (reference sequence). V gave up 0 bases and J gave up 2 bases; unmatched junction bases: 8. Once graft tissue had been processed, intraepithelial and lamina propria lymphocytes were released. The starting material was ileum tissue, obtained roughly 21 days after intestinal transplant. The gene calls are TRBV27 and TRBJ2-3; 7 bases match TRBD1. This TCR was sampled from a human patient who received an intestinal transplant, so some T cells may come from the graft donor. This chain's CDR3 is CASSLSGTVVDTDTQYF. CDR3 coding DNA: TGTGCCAGCAGTTTATCCGGGACAGTCGTCGACACAGATACGCAGTATTTT.